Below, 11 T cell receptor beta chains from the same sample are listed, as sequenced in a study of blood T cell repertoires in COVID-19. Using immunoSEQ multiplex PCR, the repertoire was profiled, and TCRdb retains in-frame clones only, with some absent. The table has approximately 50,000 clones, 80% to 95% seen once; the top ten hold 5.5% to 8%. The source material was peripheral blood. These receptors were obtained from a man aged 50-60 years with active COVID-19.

The CDR3 protein is CAWSAPVRGNEQFF. CDR3 sequence (DNA): TGTGCCTGGAGTGCCCCGGTAAGGGGCAATGAGCAGTTCTTC. The rearrangement joins TRBV30 to TRBJ2-1; possibly TRBD1 for D (5 bases). This CDR3 has 14 amino acids. With 1 base removed from V and 6 bases from J, the gap between germline ends came to 13 bases. Germline-derived CDR1 and CDR2 are GTSNPN and SVGIG (reference sequence).

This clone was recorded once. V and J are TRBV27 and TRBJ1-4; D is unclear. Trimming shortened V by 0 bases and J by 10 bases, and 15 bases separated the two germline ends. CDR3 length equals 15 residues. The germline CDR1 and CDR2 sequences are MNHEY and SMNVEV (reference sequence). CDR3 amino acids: CASSLSPGIGVKLFF. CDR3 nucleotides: TGTGCCAGCAGTTTATCGCCGGGGATTGGGGTAAAACTGTTTTTT.

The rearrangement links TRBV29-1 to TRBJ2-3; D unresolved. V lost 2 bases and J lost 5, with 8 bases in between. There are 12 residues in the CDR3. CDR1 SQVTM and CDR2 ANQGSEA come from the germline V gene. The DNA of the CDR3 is TGCAGCGTTGAAATCCAGAAAGATACGCAGTATTTT. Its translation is CSVEIQKDTQYF.

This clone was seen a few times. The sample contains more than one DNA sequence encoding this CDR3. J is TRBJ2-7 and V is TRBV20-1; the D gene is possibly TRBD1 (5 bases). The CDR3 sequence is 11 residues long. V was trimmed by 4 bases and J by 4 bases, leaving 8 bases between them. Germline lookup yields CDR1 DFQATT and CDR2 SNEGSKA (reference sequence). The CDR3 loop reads CSATTGYEQYF. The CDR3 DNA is TGCAGTGCTACCACAGGTTACGAGCAGTACTTC.

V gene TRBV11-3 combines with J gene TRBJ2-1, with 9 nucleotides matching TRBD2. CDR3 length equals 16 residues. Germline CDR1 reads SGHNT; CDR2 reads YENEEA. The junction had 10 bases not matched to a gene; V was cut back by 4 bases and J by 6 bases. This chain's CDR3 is CASSSLCGGGINEQFF. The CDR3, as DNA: TGTGCCAGCAGCTCCCTTTGCGGGGGGGGTATCAATGAGCAGTTCTTC.

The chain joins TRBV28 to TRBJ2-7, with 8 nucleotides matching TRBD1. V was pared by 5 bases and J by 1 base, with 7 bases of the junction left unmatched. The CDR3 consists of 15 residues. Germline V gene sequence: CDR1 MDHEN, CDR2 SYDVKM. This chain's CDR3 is CASSKRTGSSYEQYF. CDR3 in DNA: TGTGCCAGCAGTAAACGGACAGGGAGTTCCTACGAGCAGTACTTC. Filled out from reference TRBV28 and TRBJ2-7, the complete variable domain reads DVKVTQSSRYLVKRTGEKVFLECVQDMDHENMFWYRQDPGLGLRLIYFSYDVKMKEKGDIPEGYSVSREKKERFSLILESASTNQTSMYLCASSKRTGSSYEQYFGPGTRLTVT.

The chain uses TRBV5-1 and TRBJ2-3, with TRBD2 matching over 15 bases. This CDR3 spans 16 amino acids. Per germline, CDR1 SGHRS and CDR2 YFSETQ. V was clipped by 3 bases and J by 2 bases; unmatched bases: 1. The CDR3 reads CASSWTSGGATDTQYF. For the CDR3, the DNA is TGCGCCAGCAGCTGGACTAGCGGGGGGGCCACAGATACGCAGTATTTT.

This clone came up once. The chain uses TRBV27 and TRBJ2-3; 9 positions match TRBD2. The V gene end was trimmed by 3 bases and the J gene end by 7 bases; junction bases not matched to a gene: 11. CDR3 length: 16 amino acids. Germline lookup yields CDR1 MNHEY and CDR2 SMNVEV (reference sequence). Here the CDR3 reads CASSFGAGGRSHTQYF. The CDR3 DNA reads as TGTGCCAGCAGTTTTGGAGCGGGGGGACGTAGTCATACGCAGTATTTT.

The CDR3 is CASSEDRGYKTQYF. In DNA, the CDR3 is TGTGCCAGCAGTGAGGACAGGGGGTACAAGACCCAGTACTTC. This sequence joins TRBV6-1 and TRBJ2-5; TRBD1 aligns across 10 bases. After removal of 3 bases from V and 6 bases from J, the junction contained 4 bases not matched to a gene. Germline V lookup: CDR1 MNHNS, CDR2 SASEGT. The CDR3 contains 14 residues.

In DNA, the CDR3 is TGTGCCACCGGTTCGGACAGGGGCGAGATTGTGAGGGGCGAGCAGTACTTC. Its translation: CATGSDRGEIVRGEQYF. J is TRBJ2-7 and V is TRBV7-9; 9 bases align to TRBD1. The V segment lost 10 bases and the J segment 6 bases; nucleotides outside the gene matches: 22. Per the germline V gene, CDR1 is SEHNR and CDR2 is FQNEAQ (reference sequence). CDR3 size: 17 residues.

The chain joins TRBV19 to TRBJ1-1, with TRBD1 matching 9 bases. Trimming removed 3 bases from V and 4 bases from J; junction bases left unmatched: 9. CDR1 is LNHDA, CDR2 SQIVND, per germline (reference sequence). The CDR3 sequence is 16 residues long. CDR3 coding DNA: TGTGCCAGTAGTATCCCTCGGGACAGGGAAATCACTGAAGCTTTCTTT. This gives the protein CASSIPRDREITEAFF.